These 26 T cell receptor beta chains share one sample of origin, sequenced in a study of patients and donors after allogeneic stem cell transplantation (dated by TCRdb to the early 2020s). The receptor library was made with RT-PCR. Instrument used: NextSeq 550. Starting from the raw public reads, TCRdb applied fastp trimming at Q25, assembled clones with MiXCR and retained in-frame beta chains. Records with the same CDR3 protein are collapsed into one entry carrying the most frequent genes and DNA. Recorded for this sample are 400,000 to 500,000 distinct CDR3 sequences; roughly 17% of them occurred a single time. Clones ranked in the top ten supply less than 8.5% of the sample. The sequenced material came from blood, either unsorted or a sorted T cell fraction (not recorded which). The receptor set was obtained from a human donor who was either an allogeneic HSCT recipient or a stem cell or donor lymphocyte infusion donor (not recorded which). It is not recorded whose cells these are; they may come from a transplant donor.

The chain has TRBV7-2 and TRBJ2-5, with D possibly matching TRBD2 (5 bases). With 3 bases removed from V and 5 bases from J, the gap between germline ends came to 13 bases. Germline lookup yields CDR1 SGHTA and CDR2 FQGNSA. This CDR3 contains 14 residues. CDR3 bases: TGTGCCAGCAGCTTTCGGCTAGCACGGGAGACCCAGTACTTC. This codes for CASSFRLARETQYF.

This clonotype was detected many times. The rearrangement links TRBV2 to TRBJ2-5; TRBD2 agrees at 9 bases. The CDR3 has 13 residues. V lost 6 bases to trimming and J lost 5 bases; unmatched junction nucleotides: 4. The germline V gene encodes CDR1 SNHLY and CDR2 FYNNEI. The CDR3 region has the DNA TGTGCCAGCAGCTCTAGCGGGGTTGAGACCCAGTACTTC. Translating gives CASSSSGVETQYF.

The CDR3 reads CASSESTDPSYEQYF. The CDR3 DNA reads as TGTGCCAGCAGTGAAAGCACCGACCCTTCCTACGAGCAGTACTTC. The chain uses TRBV6-1 and TRBJ2-7; no reliable D call. The germline CDR1 and CDR2 sequences are MNHNS and SASEGT. Trimming cost V 2 bases and J 1 base, with 12 bases left between them. This CDR3 has 15 residues.

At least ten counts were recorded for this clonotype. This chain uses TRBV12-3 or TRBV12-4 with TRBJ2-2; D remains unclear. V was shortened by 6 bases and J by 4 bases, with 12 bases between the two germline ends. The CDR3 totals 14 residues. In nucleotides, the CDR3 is TGTGCCAGCAGCCCCACATTAGGCACCGGGGAGCTGTTTTTT. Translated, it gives CASSPTLGTGELFF.

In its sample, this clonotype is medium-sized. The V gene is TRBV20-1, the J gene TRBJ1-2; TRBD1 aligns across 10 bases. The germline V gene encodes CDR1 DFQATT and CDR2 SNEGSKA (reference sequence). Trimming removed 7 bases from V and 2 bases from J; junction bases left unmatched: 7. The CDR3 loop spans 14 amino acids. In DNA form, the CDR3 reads TGCAGTGGCCAACCGGGACAGGGGAACTATGGCTACACCTTC. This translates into CSGQPGQGNYGYTF.

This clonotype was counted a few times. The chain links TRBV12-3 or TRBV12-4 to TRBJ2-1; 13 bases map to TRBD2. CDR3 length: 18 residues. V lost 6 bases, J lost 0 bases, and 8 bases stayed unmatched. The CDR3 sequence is CASRPGLAGATSYNEQFF. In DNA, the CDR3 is TGTGCCAGCAGACCCGGACTAGCGGGGGCCACCTCCTACAATGAGCAGTTCTTC.

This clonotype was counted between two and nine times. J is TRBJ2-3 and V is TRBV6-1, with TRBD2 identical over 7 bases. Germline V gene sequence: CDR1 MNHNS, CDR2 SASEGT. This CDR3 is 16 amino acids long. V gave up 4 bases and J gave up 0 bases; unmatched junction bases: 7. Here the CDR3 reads CASSARLAASTDTQYF. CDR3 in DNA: TGTGCCAGCAGTGCGCGTCTAGCGGCTAGCACAGATACGCAGTATTTT.

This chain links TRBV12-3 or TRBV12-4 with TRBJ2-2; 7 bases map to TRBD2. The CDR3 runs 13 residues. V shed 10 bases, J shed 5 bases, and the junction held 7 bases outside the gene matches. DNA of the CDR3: TGTGCCACCACCCGCGGGGGTACCGGGGAGCTGTTTTTT. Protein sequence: CATTRGGTGELFF.

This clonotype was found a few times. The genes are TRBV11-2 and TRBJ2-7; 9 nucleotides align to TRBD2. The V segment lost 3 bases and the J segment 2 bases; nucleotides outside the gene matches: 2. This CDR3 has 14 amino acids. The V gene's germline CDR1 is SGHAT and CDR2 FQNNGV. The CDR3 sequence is CASSLSGRTYEQYF. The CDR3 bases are TGTGCCAGCAGCTTGAGCGGGAGGACCTACGAGCAGTACTTC.

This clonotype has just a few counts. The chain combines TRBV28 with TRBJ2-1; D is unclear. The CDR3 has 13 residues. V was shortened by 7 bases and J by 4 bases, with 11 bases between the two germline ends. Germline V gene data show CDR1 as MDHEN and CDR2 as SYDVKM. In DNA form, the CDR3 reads TGTGCCAGCAATCTAGTGGGGTACAATGAGCAGTTCTTC. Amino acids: CASNLVGYNEQFF.

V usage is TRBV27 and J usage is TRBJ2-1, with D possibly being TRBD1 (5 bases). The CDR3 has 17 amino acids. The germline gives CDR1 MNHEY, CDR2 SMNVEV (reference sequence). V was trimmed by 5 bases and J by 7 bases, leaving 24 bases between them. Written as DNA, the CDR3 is TGTGCCAGCAGTAAGGTTTTAAGGGGAACTCGACTTAATGAGCAGTTCTTC. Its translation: CASSKVLRGTRLNEQFF.

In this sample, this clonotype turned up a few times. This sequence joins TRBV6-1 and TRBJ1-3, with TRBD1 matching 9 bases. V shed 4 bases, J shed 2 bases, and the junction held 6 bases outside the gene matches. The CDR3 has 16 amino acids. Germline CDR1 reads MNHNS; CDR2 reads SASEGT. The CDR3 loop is CASSVGQGGPGNTIYF. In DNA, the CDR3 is TGTGCCAGCAGTGTGGGACAGGGTGGGCCTGGAAACACCATATATTTT.

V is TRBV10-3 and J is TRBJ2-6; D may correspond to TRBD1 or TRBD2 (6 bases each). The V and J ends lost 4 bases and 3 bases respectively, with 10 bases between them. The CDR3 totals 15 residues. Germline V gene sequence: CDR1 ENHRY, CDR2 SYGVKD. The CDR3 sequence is CAISVRGRGANVLTF. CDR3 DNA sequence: TGTGCCATCAGTGTTCGGGGGCGTGGGGCCAACGTCCTGACTTTC.

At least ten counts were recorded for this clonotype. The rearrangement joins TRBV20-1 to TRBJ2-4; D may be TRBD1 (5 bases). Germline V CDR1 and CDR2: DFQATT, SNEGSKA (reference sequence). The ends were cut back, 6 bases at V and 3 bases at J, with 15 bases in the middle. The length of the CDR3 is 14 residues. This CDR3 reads CSARPEGDKNIQYF. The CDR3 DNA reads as TGCAGTGCAAGACCGGAAGGGGACAAAAACATTCAGTACTTC.

CDR3 coding DNA: TGTGCCAGCAGTTACTCGCGGGGGGGAGGCTATGGCTACACCTTC. Translated, it gives CASSYSRGGGYGYTF. The chain recombines TRBV6-5 with TRBJ1-2; TRBD1 might be the D (5 bases). V was shortened by 0 bases and J by 4 bases, with 12 bases between the two germline ends. Germline lookup yields CDR1 MNHEY and CDR2 SVGAGI. This CDR3 region has 15 residues.

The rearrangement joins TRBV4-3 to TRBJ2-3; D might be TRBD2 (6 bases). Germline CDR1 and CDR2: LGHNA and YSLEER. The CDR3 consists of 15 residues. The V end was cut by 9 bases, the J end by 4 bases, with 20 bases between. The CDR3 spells CASTPYLGEADTQYF. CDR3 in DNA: TGCGCCAGTACCCCATACCTCGGGGAGGCAGATACGCAGTATTTT.

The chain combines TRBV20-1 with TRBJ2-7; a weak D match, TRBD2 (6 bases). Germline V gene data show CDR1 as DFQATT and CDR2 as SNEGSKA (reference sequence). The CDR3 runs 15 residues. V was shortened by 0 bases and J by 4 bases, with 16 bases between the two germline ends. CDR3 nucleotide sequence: TGCAGTGCTAGAGACCTTAGCGGCCACCCTTACGAGCAGTACTTC. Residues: CSARDLSGHPYEQYF.

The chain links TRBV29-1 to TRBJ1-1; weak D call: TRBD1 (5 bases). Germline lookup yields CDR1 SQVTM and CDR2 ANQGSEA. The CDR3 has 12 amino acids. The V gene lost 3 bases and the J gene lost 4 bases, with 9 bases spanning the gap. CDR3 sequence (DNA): TGCAGCGTTGACAGGGAGGTCACTGAAGCTTTCTTT. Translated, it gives CSVDREVTEAFF.

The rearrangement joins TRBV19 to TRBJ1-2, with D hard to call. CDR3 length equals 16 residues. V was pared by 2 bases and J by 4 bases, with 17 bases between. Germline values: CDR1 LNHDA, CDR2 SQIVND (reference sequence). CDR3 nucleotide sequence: TGTGCCAGTAGTATATTAGGCCCACAGTTAGCCTATGGCTACACCTTC. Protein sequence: CASSILGPQLAYGYTF.

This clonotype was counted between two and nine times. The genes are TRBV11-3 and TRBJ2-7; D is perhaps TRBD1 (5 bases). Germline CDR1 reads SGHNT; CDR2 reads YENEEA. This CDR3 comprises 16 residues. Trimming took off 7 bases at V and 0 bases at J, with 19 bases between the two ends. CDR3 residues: CASTEGHPSISYEQYF. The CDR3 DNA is TGTGCCAGCACCGAAGGACACCCTTCAATCTCCTACGAGCAGTACTTC.

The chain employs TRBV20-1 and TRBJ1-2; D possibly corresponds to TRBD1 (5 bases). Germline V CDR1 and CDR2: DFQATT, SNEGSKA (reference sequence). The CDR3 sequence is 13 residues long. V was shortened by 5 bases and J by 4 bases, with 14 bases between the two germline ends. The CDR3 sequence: CSAGPGRSYGYTF. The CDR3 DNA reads TGCAGTGCTGGCCCGGGACGATCCTATGGCTACACCTTC.

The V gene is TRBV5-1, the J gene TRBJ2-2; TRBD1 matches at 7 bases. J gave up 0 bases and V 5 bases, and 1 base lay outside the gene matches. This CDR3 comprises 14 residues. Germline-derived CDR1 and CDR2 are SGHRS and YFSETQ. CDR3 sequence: CASRQGTNTGELFF. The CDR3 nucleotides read TGCGCCAGCAGACAGGGGACGAACACCGGGGAGCTGTTTTTT.

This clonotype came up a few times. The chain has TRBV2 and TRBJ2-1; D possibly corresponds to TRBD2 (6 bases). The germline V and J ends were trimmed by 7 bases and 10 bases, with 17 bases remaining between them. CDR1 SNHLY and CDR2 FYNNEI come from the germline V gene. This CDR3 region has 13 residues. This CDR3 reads CASIGTLIGEQFF. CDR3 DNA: TGTGCCAGCATCGGGACTCTTATTGGGGAGCAGTTCTTC.

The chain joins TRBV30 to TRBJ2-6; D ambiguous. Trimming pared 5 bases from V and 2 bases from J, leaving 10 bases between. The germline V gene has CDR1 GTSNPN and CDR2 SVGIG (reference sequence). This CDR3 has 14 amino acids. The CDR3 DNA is TGTGCCTGGTTCAGTCCTACTGGGGCCAACGTCCTGACTTTC. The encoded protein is CAWFSPTGANVLTF.

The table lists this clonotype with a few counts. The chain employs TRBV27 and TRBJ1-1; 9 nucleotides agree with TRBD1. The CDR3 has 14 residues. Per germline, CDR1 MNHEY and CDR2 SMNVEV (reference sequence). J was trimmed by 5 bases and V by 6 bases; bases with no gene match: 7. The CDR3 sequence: CASRTTGGGTEAFF. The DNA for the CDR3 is TGTGCCAGCAGAACCACAGGGGGCGGAACTGAAGCTTTCTTT.

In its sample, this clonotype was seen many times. The CDR3 DNA sequence: TGTGCCAGCAGTTTAAGGCGGGGGCTTTACACAGATACGCAGTATTTT. Protein product: CASSLRRGLYTDTQYF. The chain combines TRBV12-3 or TRBV12-4 with TRBJ2-3; TRBD2 might be the D (7 bases). V was clipped by 2 bases and J by 2 bases, with 14 bases between them. The CDR3 contains 16 residues.